This entry concerns a single T cell receptor beta chain. RNA transcripts were the template for amplifying TCR beta CDR3 regions. With the HTBI primer set, the TCR CDR3 went through a first round of RT-PCR. A single record per CDR3 protein comes from TCRdb applying MiXCR to the multiplex PCR reads. Found here are more than 550,000 distinct CDR3 sequences, about 17% of them singletons; the top ten hold approximately 16%. J gave up 2 bases and V 4 bases, and 9 bases lay outside the gene matches. This CDR3 has 16 amino acids. CDR1 is SGHRS and CDR2 is YFSETQ in the germline V gene. The data derive from a study of T cells in Graves' hyperthyroidism and ophthalmopathy.

Sequencing was done on a sample of blood. The V gene is TRBV5-1, the J gene TRBJ2-4, with 7 nucleotides matching TRBD2. The source of this sequence is a woman in her 50s with Graves' hyperthyroidism that later progressed to Graves' ophthalmopathy. This chain's CDR3 is CASSVTSSYSKNIQYF. CDR3 bases: TGCGCCAGCAGCGTGACTAGCTCTTATTCCAAAAACATTCAGTACTTC.